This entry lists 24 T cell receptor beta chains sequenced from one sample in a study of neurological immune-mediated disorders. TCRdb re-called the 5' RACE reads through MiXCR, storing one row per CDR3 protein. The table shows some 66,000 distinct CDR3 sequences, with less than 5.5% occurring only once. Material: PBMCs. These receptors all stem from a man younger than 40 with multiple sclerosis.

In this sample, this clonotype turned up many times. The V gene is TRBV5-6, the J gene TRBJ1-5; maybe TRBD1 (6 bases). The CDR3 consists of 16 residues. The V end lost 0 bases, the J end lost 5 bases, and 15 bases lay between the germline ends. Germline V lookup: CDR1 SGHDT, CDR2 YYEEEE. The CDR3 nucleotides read TGTGCCAGCAGCTTGGGTCGCCGGGACACCGATCAGCCCCAGCATTTT. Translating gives CASSLGRRDTDQPQHF. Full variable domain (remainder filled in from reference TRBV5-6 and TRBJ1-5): DAGVTQSPTHLIKTRGQQVTLRCSPKSGHDTVSWYQQALGQGPQFIFQYYEEEERQRGNFPDRFSGHQFPNYSSELNVNALLLGDSALYLCASSLGRRDTDQPQHFGDGTRLSIL.

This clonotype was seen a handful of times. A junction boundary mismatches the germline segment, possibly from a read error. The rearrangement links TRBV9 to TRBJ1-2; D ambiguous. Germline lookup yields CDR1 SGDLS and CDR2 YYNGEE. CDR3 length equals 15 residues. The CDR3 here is CVSSARQGSRYGYTF. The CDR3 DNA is TGTGTCAGCAGCGCTCGACAAGGGTCTCGCTATGGCTACACCTTC.

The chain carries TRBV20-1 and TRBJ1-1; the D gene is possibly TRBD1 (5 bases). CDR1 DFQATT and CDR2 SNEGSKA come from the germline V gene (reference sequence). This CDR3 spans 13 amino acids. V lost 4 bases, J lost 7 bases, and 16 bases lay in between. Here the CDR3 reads CSATIGGVGEAFF. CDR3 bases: TGCAGTGCTACTATTGGGGGGGTGGGTGAAGCTTTCTTT.

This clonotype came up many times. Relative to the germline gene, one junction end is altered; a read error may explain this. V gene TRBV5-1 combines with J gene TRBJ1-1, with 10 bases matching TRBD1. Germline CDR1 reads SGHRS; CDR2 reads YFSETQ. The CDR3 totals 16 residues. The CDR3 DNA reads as TGCGCCTGCAGGGGGACAGGGGCCGTCATGAACACTGAAGCTTTCTTT. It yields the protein CACRGTGAVMNTEAFF.

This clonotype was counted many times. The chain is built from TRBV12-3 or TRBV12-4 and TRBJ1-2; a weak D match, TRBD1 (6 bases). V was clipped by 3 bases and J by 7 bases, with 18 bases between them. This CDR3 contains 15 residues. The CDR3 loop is CASSFVGGRAAGYTF. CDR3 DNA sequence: TGTGCCAGCAGTTTCGTGGGGGGCAGGGCGGCTGGCTACACCTTC.

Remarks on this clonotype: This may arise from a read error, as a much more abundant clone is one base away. CDR3 nucleotides: TGCGCCAGCAGCCGAGGACAGGGAAACGGGGGTTCACCCCTCCACTTT. Its translation: CASSRGQGNGGSPLHF. The chain recombines TRBV4-1 with TRBJ1-6; 8 nucleotides agree with TRBD1. The CDR3 length is 16 residues. Unmatched junction bases numbered 11, after V lost 4 bases and J lost 9 bases. Germline V gene data show CDR1 as MGHRA and CDR2 as YSYEKL.

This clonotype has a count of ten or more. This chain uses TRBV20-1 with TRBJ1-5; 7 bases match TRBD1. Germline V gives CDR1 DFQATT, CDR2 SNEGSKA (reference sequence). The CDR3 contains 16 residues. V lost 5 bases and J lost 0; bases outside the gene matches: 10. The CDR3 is CSAGSSGTDSNQPQHF. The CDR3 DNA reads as TGCAGTGCTGGAAGCTCTGGGACAGATAGCAATCAGCCCCAGCATTTT.

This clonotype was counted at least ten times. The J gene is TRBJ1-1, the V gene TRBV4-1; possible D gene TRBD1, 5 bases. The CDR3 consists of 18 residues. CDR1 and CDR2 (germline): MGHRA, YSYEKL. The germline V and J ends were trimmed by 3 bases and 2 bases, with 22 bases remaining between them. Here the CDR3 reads CASSHGVGVLTVNTEAFF. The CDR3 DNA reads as TGCGCCAGCAGCCATGGGGTCGGGGTCCTGACAGTAAACACTGAAGCTTTCTTT.

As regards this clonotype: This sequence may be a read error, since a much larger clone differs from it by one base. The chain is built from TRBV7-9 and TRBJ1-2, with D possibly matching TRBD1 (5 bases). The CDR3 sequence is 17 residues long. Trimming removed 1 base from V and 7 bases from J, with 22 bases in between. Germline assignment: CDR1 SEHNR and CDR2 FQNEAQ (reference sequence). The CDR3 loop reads CASSLVDGKYRTIGYTF. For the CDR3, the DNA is TGTGCCAGCAGCTTAGTTGATGGGAAGTACAGGACGATTGGCTACACCTTC. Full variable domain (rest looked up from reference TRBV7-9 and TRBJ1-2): DTGVSQNPRHKITKRGQNVTFRCDPISEHNRLYWYRQTLGQGPEFLTYFQNEAQLEKSRLLSDRFSAERPKGSFSTLEIQRTEQGDSAMYLCASSLVDGKYRTIGYTFGSGTRLTVV.

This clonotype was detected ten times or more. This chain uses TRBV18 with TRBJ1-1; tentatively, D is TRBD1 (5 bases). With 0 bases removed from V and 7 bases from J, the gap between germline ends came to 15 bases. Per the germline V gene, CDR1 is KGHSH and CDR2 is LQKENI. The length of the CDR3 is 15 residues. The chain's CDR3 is CASSPPGPLVIEAFF. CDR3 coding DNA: TGTGCCAGCTCACCACCGGGACCCCTGGTGATTGAAGCTTTCTTT.

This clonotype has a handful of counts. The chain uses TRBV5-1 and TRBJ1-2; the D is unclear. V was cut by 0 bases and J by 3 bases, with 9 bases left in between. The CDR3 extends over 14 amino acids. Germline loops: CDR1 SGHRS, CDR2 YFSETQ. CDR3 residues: CASSLDTSDYGYTF. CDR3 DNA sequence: TGCGCCAGCAGCTTGGACACATCCGACTATGGCTACACCTTC.

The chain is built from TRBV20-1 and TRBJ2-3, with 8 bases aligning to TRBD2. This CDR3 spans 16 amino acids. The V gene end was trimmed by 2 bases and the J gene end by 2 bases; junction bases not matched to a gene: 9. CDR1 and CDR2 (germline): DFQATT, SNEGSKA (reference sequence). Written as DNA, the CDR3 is TGCAGTGCTAGACCAATCACTAGCGGCTTCACAGATACGCAGTATTTT. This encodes CSARPITSGFTDTQYF.

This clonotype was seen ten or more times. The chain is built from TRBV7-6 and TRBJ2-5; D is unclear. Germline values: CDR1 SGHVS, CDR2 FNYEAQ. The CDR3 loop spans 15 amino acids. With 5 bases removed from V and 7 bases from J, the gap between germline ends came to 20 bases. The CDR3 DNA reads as TGTGCCAGCAGCCGAATGGGCACGCTGTCGGGGACCCAGTACTTC. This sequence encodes CASSRMGTLSGTQYF.

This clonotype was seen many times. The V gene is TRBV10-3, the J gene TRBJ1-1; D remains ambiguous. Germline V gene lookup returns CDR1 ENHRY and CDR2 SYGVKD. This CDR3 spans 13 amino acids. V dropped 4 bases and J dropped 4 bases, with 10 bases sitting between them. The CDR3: CAISAVLGTEAFF. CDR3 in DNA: TGTGCCATCAGTGCCGTACTCGGCACTGAAGCTTTCTTT.

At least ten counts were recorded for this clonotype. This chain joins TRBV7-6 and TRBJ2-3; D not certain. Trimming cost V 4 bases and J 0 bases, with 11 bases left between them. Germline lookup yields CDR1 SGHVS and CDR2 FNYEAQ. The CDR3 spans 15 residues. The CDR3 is CASSSAGTSTDTQYF. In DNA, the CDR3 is TGTGCCAGCAGCTCAGCCGGTACTAGCACAGATACGCAGTATTTT.

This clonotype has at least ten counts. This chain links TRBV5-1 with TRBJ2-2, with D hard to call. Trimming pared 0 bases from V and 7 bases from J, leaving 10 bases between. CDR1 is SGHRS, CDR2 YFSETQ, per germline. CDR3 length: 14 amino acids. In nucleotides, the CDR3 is TGCGCCAGCAGCTTGGAATGGGTACTCGGGGAGCTGTTTTTT. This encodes CASSLEWVLGELFF.

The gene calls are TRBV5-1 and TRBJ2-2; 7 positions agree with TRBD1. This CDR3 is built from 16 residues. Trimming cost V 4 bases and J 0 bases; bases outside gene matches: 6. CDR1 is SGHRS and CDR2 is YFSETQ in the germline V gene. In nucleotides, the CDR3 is TGCGCCAGCAGCCGGACAGGTCGGTCGAACACCGGGGAGCTGTTTTTT. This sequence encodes CASSRTGRSNTGELFF.

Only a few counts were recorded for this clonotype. The CDR3 here is CSASQPNTEAFF. For the CDR3, the DNA is TGCAGTGCTAGCCAGCCGAACACTGAAGCTTTCTTT. The gene calls are TRBV20-1 and TRBJ1-1; D is ambiguous. CDR3 length: 12 amino acids. With 3 bases removed from V and 1 base from J, the gap between germline ends came to 6 bases. The germline V gene has CDR1 DFQATT and CDR2 SNEGSKA (reference sequence).

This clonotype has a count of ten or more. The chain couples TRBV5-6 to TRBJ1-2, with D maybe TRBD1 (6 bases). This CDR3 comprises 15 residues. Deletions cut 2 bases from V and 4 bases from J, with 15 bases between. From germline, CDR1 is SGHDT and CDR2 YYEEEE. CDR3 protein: CASSLLTGWAYGYTF. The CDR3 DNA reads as TGTGCCAGCAGCTTATTGACAGGCTGGGCCTATGGCTACACCTTC.

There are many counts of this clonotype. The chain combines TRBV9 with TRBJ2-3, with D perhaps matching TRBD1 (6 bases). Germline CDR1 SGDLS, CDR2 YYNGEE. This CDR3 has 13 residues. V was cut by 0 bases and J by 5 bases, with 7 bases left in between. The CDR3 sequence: CASSVAGVDTQYF. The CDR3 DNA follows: TGTGCCAGCAGCGTAGCAGGGGTAGATACGCAGTATTTT.

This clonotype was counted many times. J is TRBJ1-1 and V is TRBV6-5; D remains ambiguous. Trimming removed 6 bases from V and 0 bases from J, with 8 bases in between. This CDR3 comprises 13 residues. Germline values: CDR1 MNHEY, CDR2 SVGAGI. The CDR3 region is CASRLQLNTEAFF. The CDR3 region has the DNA TGTGCCAGCAGATTACAGTTGAACACTGAAGCTTTCTTT.

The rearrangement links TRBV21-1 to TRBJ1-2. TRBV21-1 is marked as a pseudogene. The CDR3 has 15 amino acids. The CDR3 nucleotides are TGTGCCAGCAGCAAACTATGCCCTTGGTCGTATGGCTACACCTTC. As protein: CASSKLCPWSYGYTF.

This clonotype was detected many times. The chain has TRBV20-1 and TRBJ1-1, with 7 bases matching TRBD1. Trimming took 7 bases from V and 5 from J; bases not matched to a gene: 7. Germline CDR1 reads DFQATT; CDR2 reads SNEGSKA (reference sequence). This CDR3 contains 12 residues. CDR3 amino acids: CSVKQGNTEAFF. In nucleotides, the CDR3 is TGCAGTGTCAAACAGGGGAATACTGAAGCTTTCTTT.

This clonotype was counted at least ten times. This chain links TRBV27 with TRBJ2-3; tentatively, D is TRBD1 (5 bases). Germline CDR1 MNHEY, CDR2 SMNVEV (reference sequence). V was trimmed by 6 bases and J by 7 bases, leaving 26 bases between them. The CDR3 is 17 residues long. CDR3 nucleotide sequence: TGTGCCAGCAGGGGCCTGTGGGGCGCGGAAAAGATGTATACGCAGTATTTT. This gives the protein CASRGLWGAEKMYTQYF.